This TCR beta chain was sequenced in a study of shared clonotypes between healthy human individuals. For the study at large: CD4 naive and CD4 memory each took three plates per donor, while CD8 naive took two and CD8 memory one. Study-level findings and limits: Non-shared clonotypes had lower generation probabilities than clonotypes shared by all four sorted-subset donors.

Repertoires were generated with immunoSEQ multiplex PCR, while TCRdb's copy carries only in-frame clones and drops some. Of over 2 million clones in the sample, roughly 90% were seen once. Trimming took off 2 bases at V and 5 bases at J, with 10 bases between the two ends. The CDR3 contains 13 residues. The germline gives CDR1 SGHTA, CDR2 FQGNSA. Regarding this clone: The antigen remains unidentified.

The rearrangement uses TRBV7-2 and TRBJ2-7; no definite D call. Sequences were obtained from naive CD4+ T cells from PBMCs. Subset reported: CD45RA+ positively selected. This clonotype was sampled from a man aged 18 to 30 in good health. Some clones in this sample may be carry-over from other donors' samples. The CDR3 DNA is TGTGCCAGCAGCTTAAGGCCTGTAAACGAGCAGTACTTC. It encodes CASSLRPVNEQYF.